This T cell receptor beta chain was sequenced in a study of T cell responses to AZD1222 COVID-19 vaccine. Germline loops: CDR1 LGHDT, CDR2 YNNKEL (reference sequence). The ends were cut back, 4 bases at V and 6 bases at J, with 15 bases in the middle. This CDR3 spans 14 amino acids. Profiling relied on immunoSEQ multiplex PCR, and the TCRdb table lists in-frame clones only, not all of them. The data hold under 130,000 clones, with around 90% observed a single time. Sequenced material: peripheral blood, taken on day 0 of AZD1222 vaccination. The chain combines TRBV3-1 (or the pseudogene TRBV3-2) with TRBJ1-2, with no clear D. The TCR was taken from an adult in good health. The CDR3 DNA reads TGTGCCAGCAGCCTCCCCGAGGCAGGTCATGGCTACACCTTC. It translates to CASSLPEAGHGYTF.